This T cell receptor beta chain is drawn from a study of blood T cell repertoires in COVID-19. Across the whole study: Samples taken during acute and convalescent COVID-19 were collected in the United States, Italy and Spain. PBMCs, B-cell-depleted T cells, or T cells were the source of the cDNA or gDNA that made up the material.

Germline values: CDR1 LGHDT, CDR2 YNNKEL (reference sequence). Trimming cost V 4 bases and J 1 base, with 3 bases left between them. CDR3 length: 12 residues. Method: immunoSEQ multiplex PCR; TCRdb's copy keeps in-frame clones and lacks some. Of some 240,000 clones listed, approximately 90% were seen once; the top ten hold just over 7%. This TCR derives from a man aged 55 to 70 who had recovered from COVID-19. This chain joins TRBV3-1 (or the pseudogene TRBV3-2) and TRBJ2-3; D remains ambiguous. The sequencing sample was made of peripheral blood. The CDR3 sequence is CASSRGTDTQYF. The CDR3, as DNA: TGTGCCAGCAGCCGAGGCACAGATACGCAGTATTTT.